The 20 T cell receptor beta chains given below trace back to one sample, sequenced in a study of T cell repertoires in cytomegalovirus infection. Their recognized antigens are unknown. TCRdb reanalysed the reads using MiXCR and keeps one entry per CDR3 protein. Of around 770,000 distinct CDR3 sequences in the sample, under 35% were seen once. The specimen was cultured CD8+ T cells from PBMCs, collected from culture after CMV antigen stimulation. The origin of the receptors is a human donor in good health (CMV status not recorded). Some clones in this sample may be carry-over from other donors' samples.

The CDR3 sequence: CASSQGLAGGTGELFF. For the CDR3, the DNA is TGCGCCAGCAGCCAAGGACTAGCGGGGGGTACCGGGGAGCTGTTTTTT. The J gene is TRBJ2-2, the V gene TRBV4-3, with 13 bases that match TRBD2. Trimming took 1 base from V and 5 from J; bases not matched to a gene: 1. This CDR3 comprises 16 residues. Germline V gene sequence: CDR1 LGHNA, CDR2 YSLEER.

The sample holds a few counts of this clonotype. The chain combines TRBV27 with TRBJ1-1; the match to TRBD1 covers 7 bases. Trimming cost V 6 bases and J 5 bases; bases outside gene matches: 6. Germline CDR1 reads MNHEY; CDR2 reads SMNVEV (reference sequence). This CDR3 region has 13 residues. CDR3 protein: CASRPTGLTEAFF. CDR3 bases: TGTGCCAGCAGACCGACAGGGTTGACTGAAGCTTTCTTT.

In this sample, this clonotype turned up a few times. The chain links TRBV6-5 to TRBJ2-4; 13 bases fit TRBD2. Germline V lookup: CDR1 MNHEY, CDR2 SVGAGI. The length of the CDR3 is 16 residues. With 6 bases clipped from V and 6 bases from J, the junction kept 8 bases outside the gene matches. CDR3 coding DNA: TGTGCCAGCAGCCCTCGACTAGCGGGGGGAAGAAACATTCAGTACTTC. Translating it yields CASSPRLAGGRNIQYF.

The chain recombines TRBV7-2 with TRBJ2-3; 8 bases fit TRBD2. CDR3 length equals 16 residues. The V gene end was trimmed by 1 base and the J gene end by 5 bases; junction bases not matched to a gene: 8. CDR1 SGHTA and CDR2 FQGNSA come from the germline V gene. In nucleotides, the CDR3 is TGTGCCAGCAGCTTAGAGCCGCGGGGGGCGGGAGATACGCAGTATTTT. Encoded protein: CASSLEPRGAGDTQYF.

This clonotype was counted a few times. The chain joins TRBV7-9 to TRBJ2-5; D is possibly TRBD1 or TRBD2 (5 bases each). CDR3 length equals 16 residues. Germline V gene sequence: CDR1 SEHNR, CDR2 FQNEAQ (reference sequence). Trimming stripped 5 bases from V and 1 base from J, with 17 bases between. CDR3 loop: CASSARGSGTQETQYF. DNA for the CDR3: TGTGCCAGCAGCGCCCGGGGATCGGGGACCCAAGAGACCCAGTACTTC.

The genes are TRBV20-1 and TRBJ2-7; 8 bases fit TRBD1. V lost 1 base, J lost 3 bases, and 11 bases stayed unmatched. The CDR3 consists of 16 residues. Per the germline V gene, CDR1 is DFQATT and CDR2 is SNEGSKA (reference sequence). The CDR3 is CSARAPGQETIYEQYV. CDR3 in DNA: TGCAGTGCTAGAGCCCCGGGACAGGAGACAATCTACGAGCAGTACGTC.

V gene TRBV6-5 combines with J gene TRBJ2-1; D is possibly TRBD2 (6 bases). This CDR3 has 15 residues. Trimming cost V 1 base and J 3 bases, with 10 bases left between them. CDR1 MNHEY and CDR2 SVGAGI come from the germline V gene. The CDR3 DNA follows: TGTGCCAGCAGTTACTTGACTAGTATCTACAATGAGCAGTTCTTC. This translates into CASSYLTSIYNEQFF.

This clonotype has a handful of counts. The J gene is TRBJ2-3, the V gene TRBV7-3, with 8 bases identical to TRBD2. V lost 1 base to trimming and J lost 0 bases; unmatched junction nucleotides: 6. Germline V CDR1 and CDR2: SGHTA, FQGTGA. The CDR3 loop spans 17 amino acids. The CDR3 sequence is CASSLNRGGGSTDTQYF. The CDR3 nucleotides are TGTGCCAGCAGCTTAAATCGGGGCGGGGGGAGCACAGATACGCAGTATTTT.

This clonotype turned up a few times. The chain links TRBV2 to TRBJ1-5, with a weak D call TRBD1 (5 bases). Between the trimmed V and J ends, which lost 4 bases and 6 bases, there was a span of 13 bases. The CDR3 is made up of 14 amino acids. From germline, CDR1 is SNHLY and CDR2 FYNNEI. CDR3 loop: CASSVAGVGQPQHF. The CDR3 DNA sequence: TGTGCCAGCAGTGTTGCGGGGGTCGGTCAGCCCCAGCATTTT.

To note about this clonotype: A much larger clone differs by one base, so this may be a read error. DNA of the CDR3: TGCAGTGCTAGTGACTCCCAGGAGGACGGGGAGCTGTTTTTT. Its protein is CSASDSQEDGELFF. This chain uses TRBV20-1 with TRBJ2-2; a weak D match, TRBD2 (5 bases). The length of the CDR3 is 14 residues. Per germline, CDR1 DFQATT and CDR2 SNEGSKA (reference sequence). The V and J ends lost 3 bases and 7 bases respectively, with 15 bases between them.

This clonotype was counted a few times. The V gene is TRBV7-9, the J gene TRBJ2-7; D is perhaps TRBD2 (7 bases). This CDR3 spans 13 amino acids. Germline V gene sequence: CDR1 SEHNR, CDR2 FQNEAQ (reference sequence). V was cut by 5 bases and J by 6 bases, with 14 bases left in between. CDR3 sequence reads: CASSRGGGFEQYF. The CDR3 DNA sequence: TGTGCCAGCAGCAGGGGGGGGGGATTCGAGCAGTACTTC.

This clonotype appeared a few times. V gene TRBV6-2 or TRBV6-3 combines with J gene TRBJ2-1; 14 bases agree with TRBD2. From germline, CDR1 is MNHEY and CDR2 SVGEGT. The CDR3 extends over 17 amino acids. V lost 6 bases to trimming and J lost 5 bases; unmatched junction nucleotides: 9. The CDR3 reads CASRTWTSGGPDNEQFF. In nucleotides, the CDR3 is TGTGCCAGCAGGACCTGGACTAGCGGGGGGCCCGACAATGAGCAGTTCTTC.

This chain joins TRBV4-1 and TRBJ1-2, with 7 bases lining up with TRBD1. The CDR3 contains 13 residues. CDR1 is MGHRA, CDR2 YSYEKL, per germline. J lost 5 bases, V lost 2 bases, and 2 bases had no gene match. The DNA for the CDR3 is TGCGCCAGCAGCCAAACAGGGGAATATGGCTACACCTTC. Translating gives CASSQTGEYGYTF.

This clonotype is a singleton in its sample. The V gene is TRBV28, the J gene TRBJ1-1, with 9 positions matching TRBD1. Germline-derived CDR1 and CDR2 are MDHEN and SYDVKM. V trimming: 8 bases; J trimming: 4 bases; junction bases outside the gene matches: 5. The CDR3 runs to 13 residues. CDR3 sequence (DNA): TGTGCCAGCGACAGGGGGTTAGGCACTGAAGCTTTCTTT. It is translated as CASDRGLGTEAFF.

This clonotype has only a few counts. The CDR3 DNA is TGTGCCAGCAGTTTAGGAGCGGGGTCCCCAGATACGCAGTATTTT. Its protein is CASSLGAGSPDTQYF. This sequence joins TRBV12-3 or TRBV12-4 and TRBJ2-3, with 7 bases matching TRBD2. V was pared by 1 base and J by 4 bases, with 5 bases of the junction left unmatched. The CDR3 runs to 15 residues.

Only a few counts were recorded for this clonotype. The chain joins TRBV7-2 to TRBJ1-1, with a weak D call TRBD1 (6 bases). Trimming took off 5 bases at V and 1 base at J, with 14 bases between the two ends. Looked up from germline, CDR1 is SGHTA and CDR2 is FQGNSA. This CDR3 contains 15 residues. CDR3 nucleotides: TGTGCCAGCAGCGGCCGGAACAGGGAGAACACTGAAGCTTTCTTT. Its protein is CASSGRNRENTEAFF.

V usage is TRBV6-5 and J usage is TRBJ1-6; D is unclear. CDR1 and CDR2 (germline): MNHEY, SVGAGI. Trimming took off 2 bases at V and 10 bases at J, with 9 bases between the two ends. The CDR3 is made up of 13 amino acids. CDR3 coding DNA: TGTGCCAGCAGTTACCGAGGCGGCTCACCCCTCCACTTT. Amino acid sequence: CASSYRGGSPLHF.

This clonotype appeared a few times. The chain uses TRBV20-1 and TRBJ1-4; D is unclear. V gave up 0 bases and J gave up 0 bases, with 11 bases separating them. The CDR3 extends over 16 amino acids. Germline assignment: CDR1 DFQATT and CDR2 SNEGSKA (reference sequence). In DNA, the CDR3 is TGCAGTGCTAGAGACGGTCCCAAAGCAACTAATGAAAAACTGTTTTTT. As protein: CSARDGPKATNEKLFF.

In its sample, this clonotype was seen a few times. Written as DNA, the CDR3 is TGTGCCAGCAGCTTGGACGTAGACCACACTGAAGCTTTCTTT. Translated: CASSLDVDHTEAFF. The chain joins TRBV5-4 to TRBJ1-1; D remains ambiguous. With 0 bases removed from V and 3 bases from J, the gap between germline ends came to 9 bases. Germline loops: CDR1 SGHNT, CDR2 YYREEE (reference sequence). The CDR3 has 14 amino acids.

This clonotype was detected only a few times. The chain carries TRBV6-8 and TRBJ2-3, with TRBD2 identical over 7 bases. V shed 6 bases and J 5 bases; nucleotides not matched to a gene: 17. Germline CDR1 is MNHGY and CDR2 is SAAAGT. CDR3 length: 17 amino acids. CDR3 coding DNA: TGTGCCAGCAGCCCGGCGACGACTAGCATGGGGGGAGATACGCAGTATTTT. Translated: CASSPATTSMGGDTQYF.